A single sample is the source of the 11 T cell receptor beta chains below, sequenced in a study of spatial heterogeneity in lung cancer (dated by TCRdb to between 2019 and 2020). Library prep was done by 5' RACE. Sequencing used a NextSeq 500. In TCRdb, the public reads were trimmed at Q25 with fastp and aligned with MiXCR, with productive beta chains retained. Each CDR3 protein appears once, grouped with its most common genes and DNA. Across this sample there are 40,000 or so distinct CDR3 sequences, with approximately 5.5% seen only once. The top ten constitute less than 30% of the sample. Per the publication, the time point label means: sample taken at primary tumor resection. Source: PBMCs, taken at surgery. These receptors originate from a female donor with early-stage non-small cell lung cancer.

This clonotype was detected many times. The CDR3 here is CASSLARPNYGYTF. CDR3 DNA: TGCGCCAGCAGCTTGGCACGGCCTAACTATGGCTACACCTTC. The rearrangement links TRBV5-1 to TRBJ1-2, with unresolved D. The CDR3 runs to 14 residues. V lost 0 bases and J 0 bases, leaving 6 bases between the germline ends. The germline V gene encodes CDR1 SGHRS and CDR2 YFSETQ.

At least ten counts were recorded for this clonotype. This chain joins TRBV9 and TRBJ1-6; 9 positions agree with TRBD1. V gave up 4 bases and J gave up 10 bases; unmatched junction bases: 6. The CDR3 runs to 14 residues. Germline V lookup: CDR1 SGDLS, CDR2 YYNGEE. In DNA, the CDR3 is TGTGCCAGCAGCACACAGGGGGCAAGCTCACCCCTCCACTTT. It codes for CASSTQGASSPLHF.

This clonotype has a count of ten or more. DNA of the CDR3: TGTGCCACTTCTCGCCCTGGGCAAGAGACCCAGTACTTC. It translates to CATSRPGQETQYF. The chain carries TRBV10-3 and TRBJ2-5; D ambiguous. CDR1 is ENHRY and CDR2 is SYGVKD in the germline V gene. Between the trimmed V and J ends, which lost 10 bases and 2 bases, there was a span of 14 bases. The CDR3 has 13 residues.

This clonotype was recorded a few times. The gene calls are TRBV19 and TRBJ2-2, with D unclear. This CDR3 has 16 residues. V was pared by 4 bases and J by 6 bases, with 18 bases between. CDR1 and CDR2 (germline): LNHDA, SQIVND (reference sequence). This chain's CDR3 is CASSRLREIVAGELFF. The CDR3 bases are TGTGCCAGTAGTAGATTAAGAGAAATAGTCGCCGGGGAGCTGTTTTTT.

The table lists this clonotype with many counts. The chain carries TRBV6-5 and TRBJ2-5; TRBD2 matches 8 bases. This CDR3 is built from 15 residues. V lost 2 bases and J lost 5; bases outside the gene matches: 7. Germline V lookup: CDR1 MNHEY, CDR2 SVGAGI. The CDR3 DNA reads TGTGCCAGCAGTTACCAGGGACTAGAACAGGAGACCCAGTACTTC. It specifies CASSYQGLEQETQYF.

The chain is built from TRBV6-4 and TRBJ2-3; 8 bases agree with TRBD1. The CDR3 is 15 residues long. Germline values: CDR1 MRHNA, CDR2 SNTAGT. The trim removed 3 bases at V and 2 bases at J, leaving 4 bases unmatched. CDR3 region: CASSDGRGPTDTQYF. The DNA of the CDR3 is TGTGCCAGCAGTGATGGCAGGGGGCCCACAGATACGCAGTATTTT.

There are many counts of this clonotype. The chain employs TRBV7-2 and TRBJ1-5; D gene unclear. The germline V gene has CDR1 SGHTA and CDR2 FQGNSA. The length of the CDR3 is 15 residues. The ends were cut back, 1 base at V and 4 bases at J, with 11 bases in the middle. The CDR3 spells CASSLEAGVNQPQHF. CDR3 DNA: TGTGCCAGCAGCTTAGAGGCAGGAGTAAATCAGCCCCAGCATTTT.

This clonotype was seen at least ten times. The chain joins TRBV3-1 to TRBJ2-4; the match to TRBD2 covers 10 bases. Germline V gives CDR1 LGHDT, CDR2 YNNKEL (reference sequence). Germline trimming cut 0 bases from V and 4 bases from J; bases unmatched to any gene: 3. This CDR3 has 16 residues. CDR3 amino acids: CASSQELLAGKNIQYF. The CDR3 DNA follows: TGTGCCAGCAGCCAAGAATTACTAGCGGGGAAAAACATTCAGTACTTC.

Ten or more counts support this clonotype. The V gene is TRBV20-1, the J gene TRBJ1-4; maybe TRBD1 (6 bases). The germline gives CDR1 DFQATT, CDR2 SNEGSKA (reference sequence). V lost 8 bases, J lost 2 bases, and 9 bases lay in between. The CDR3 is 12 amino acids. In DNA, the CDR3 is TGCAGTATAGGACAGACTAATGAAAAACTGTTTTTT. This gives the protein CSIGQTNEKLFF.

This clonotype has just a few counts. The chain combines TRBV24-1 with TRBJ2-1; 9 positions match TRBD1. The J segment lost 7 bases and the V segment lost 5 bases, leaving 17 bases of the junction unmatched. Germline CDR1 KGHDR, CDR2 SFDVKD. This CDR3 region has 18 residues. DNA of the CDR3: TGTGCCACCAGTGCTACTCCTAGGGGGACAGGGTGGCAGAATGAGCAGTTCTTC. This gives the protein CATSATPRGTGWQNEQFF.

This clonotype has a count of ten or more. V gene TRBV7-2 combines with J gene TRBJ2-5; D not certain. V lost 5 bases, J lost 0 bases, and 16 bases lay in between. The germline V gene encodes CDR1 SGHTA and CDR2 FQGNSA. The CDR3 is 16 residues long. The CDR3 coding sequence is TGTGCCAGCAGCCTCGGTGCTCTACCGTACCAAGAGACCCAGTACTTC. This encodes CASSLGALPYQETQYF.